Described below is a single TCR beta chain sequence and its context. Its antigen is not known. From germline, CDR1 is LGHNT and CDR2 FRNRAP. This CDR3 region has 14 residues. Deletions cut 3 bases from V and 1 base from J, with 6 bases between. This sample was included in a study of T cell repertoires in cytomegalovirus infection. Overall study: Public TCR beta signature analysis indicated the presence of both CMV infection and matching HLA type.

One entry per CDR3 protein, called by TCRdb with MiXCR from the reads. The table includes approximately 43,000 distinct CDR3 sequences, 20% detected once. The receptor comes from a human donor in good health (CMV status not recorded). Some clones in this sample may be carry-over from other donors' samples. What was sequenced was PBMCs, sequenced either directly or after in vitro stimulation (not recorded which). The chain recombines TRBV12-5 with TRBJ2-2, with D unresolved. For the CDR3, the DNA is TGTGCTAGTGGTTTCGGGTGGAACACCGGGGAGCTGTTTTTT. It encodes CASGFGWNTGELFF.